Listed here are 2 T cell receptor beta chains from one sample, sequenced in a study of blood T cell repertoires in COVID-19. This table comes from immunoSEQ multiplex PCR, and its TCRdb copy is limited to in-frame clones, with some not included. The sample lists 150,000 to 200,000 clones, around 80% occurring once. Material: PBMCs or T cells enriched from blood (not recorded which). Every receptor here comes from a man aged 45-65 years who had recovered from COVID-19.

The V and J genes are TRBV5-4 and TRBJ2-1; 7 nucleotides agree with TRBD2. The CDR3 extends over 15 amino acids. J was trimmed by 4 bases and V by 0 bases; bases with no gene match: 4. CDR1 SGHNT and CDR2 YYREEE come from the germline V gene (reference sequence). The CDR3 sequence: CASSLVTSEYNEQFF. CDR3 nucleotide sequence: TGTGCCAGCAGCTTGGTTACTAGCGAGTACAATGAGCAGTTCTTC.

This clone was detected only once. The chain has TRBV28 and TRBJ1-5; 9 bases agree with TRBD1. This CDR3 has 16 residues. V was pared by 6 bases and J by 1 base, with 7 bases of the junction left unmatched. CDR1 is MDHEN and CDR2 is SYDVKM in the germline V gene. CDR3 coding DNA: TGTGCCAGCAGATCACAGGGGGCAGGGAGCAATCAGCCCCAGCATTTT. Protein: CASRSQGAGSNQPQHF.